One sample yielded the 13 T cell receptor beta chains listed below, sequenced in a study of PD-1 blockade in classical Hodgkin lymphoma. The time point was: cycle 4 day 1 (C4D1), after five to seven weeks of nivolumab. All trial patients relapsed after autologous stem cell transplantation. Some clones are missing from TCRdb's copy, which holds only in-frame ones; the method was immunoSEQ multiplex PCR. The repertoire holds tens of thousands of clones, with around 68% as singletons. Material: peripheral blood mononuclear cells (PBMCs), obtained before the fourth cycle of nivolumab. The receptor source for this set is a human donor with classical Hodgkin lymphoma.

The chain recombines TRBV11-2 with TRBJ2-3; D gene unclear. The CDR3 totals 14 residues. CDR1 SGHAT and CDR2 FQNNGV come from the germline V gene. The V end lost 5 bases, the J end lost 0 bases, and 9 bases lay between the germline ends. The CDR3 here is CASSKDKSTDTQYF. The CDR3 DNA reads TGTGCCAGCAGCAAAGACAAGAGCACAGATACGCAGTATTTT.

This clone has more than one count but fewer than ten. The chain is built from TRBV30 and TRBJ2-5, with unresolved D. V was cut by 4 bases and J by 4 bases, with 10 bases left in between. The CDR3 extends over 12 amino acids. Germline CDR1 and CDR2: GTSNPN and SVGIG (reference sequence). The CDR3 region is CAWTQPGETQYF. CDR3 sequence (DNA): TGTGCCTGGACGCAACCGGGAGAGACCCAGTACTTC.

The gene calls are TRBV11-1 and TRBJ2-7, with D possibly TRBD1 on 5 matching bases. The V end lost 1 base, the J end lost 7 bases, and 26 bases lay between the germline ends. Germline values: CDR1 SGHAT, CDR2 FQDESV (reference sequence). The CDR3 contains 18 residues. For the CDR3, the DNA is TGTGCCAGCAGCTTAGATCCCCTTTTTGTGGGAACCCAGGGAGAGCAGTACTTC. Its protein is CASSLDPLFVGTQGEQYF.

The chain recombines TRBV30 with TRBJ2-5; TRBD1 or TRBD2 may be the D gene (5 bases each). CDR3 size: 14 residues. The V end lost 3 bases, the J end lost 5 bases, and 16 bases lay between the germline ends. Germline loops: CDR1 GTSNPN, CDR2 SVGIG (reference sequence). The CDR3 is CAWRGVAGPETQYF. The DNA for the CDR3 is TGTGCCTGGAGGGGGGTAGCTGGGCCGGAGACCCAGTACTTC.

The chain uses TRBV18 and TRBJ1-2; no clear D. V shed 5 bases and J shed 5 bases, with 15 bases lying between them. The CDR3 is 14 residues long. CDR1 and CDR2 (germline): KGHSH, LQKENI. CDR3 coding DNA: TGTGCCAGCTCAGGCCCCTCTGGGATATATGGCTACACCTTC. Translation: CASSGPSGIYGYTF.

The chain joins TRBV5-1 to TRBJ1-1, with D uncertain. CDR1 SGHRS and CDR2 YFSETQ come from the germline V gene. V lost 2 bases and J lost 1, with 9 bases in between. This CDR3 is built from 14 residues. CDR3 coding DNA: TGCGCCAGCAGCTTCTCGGGCCCGAACACTGAAGCTTTCTTT. This translates into CASSFSGPNTEAFF.

The chain uses TRBV7-8 and TRBJ1-1, with D unresolved. V lost 5 bases, J lost 1 base, and 14 bases lay in between. Germline loops: CDR1 SGHVS, CDR2 FQNEAQ. This CDR3 is 15 amino acids long. The CDR3 DNA sequence: TGTGCCAGCAGCCGAGGACGGACTTGGAACACTGAAGCTTTCTTT. Amino acids: CASSRGRTWNTEAFF.

The CDR3 region has the DNA TGTGCCAGCACCGAGGTAGGTACAGGGGACGATGACGAGGGCTACGAGCAGTACTTC. It encodes CASTEVGTGDDDEGYEQYF. The chain employs TRBV28 and TRBJ2-7, with 7 bases identical to TRBD1. Per the germline V gene, CDR1 is MDHEN and CDR2 is SYDVKM. The J segment lost 3 bases and the V segment lost 7 bases, leaving 24 bases of the junction unmatched. This CDR3 has 19 residues.

This clone has only a few counts. The gene calls are TRBV7-9 and TRBJ1-4; 10 bases are shared with TRBD1. Trimming at V came to 5 bases and at J to 7 bases, leaving 4 bases not matched to a gene. Per germline, CDR1 SEHNR and CDR2 FQNEAQ (reference sequence). The CDR3 extends over 14 amino acids. CDR3 nucleotides: TGTGCCAGCAGCATAGGGACAGGGGTTGAAAAACTGTTTTTT. Translation: CASSIGTGVEKLFF.

The chain combines TRBV15 with TRBJ1-1, with D hard to call. This CDR3 spans 13 amino acids. Germline V CDR1 and CDR2: LNHNV, YYDKDF (reference sequence). V was shortened by 3 bases and J by 4 bases, with 9 bases between the two germline ends. The DNA for the CDR3 is TGTGCCACCAGCAGCGACTTAGGCACTGAAGCTTTCTTT. It is translated as CATSSDLGTEAFF.

The CDR3 region has the DNA TGTGCCAGCATTTCTAGCGGGACCTCCTACGAGCAGTACTTC. This translates into CASISSGTSYEQYF. The chain uses TRBV27 and TRBJ2-7, with 9 bases lining up with TRBD2. V shed 7 bases and J 0 bases; nucleotides not matched to a gene: 4. Germline V gene lookup returns CDR1 MNHEY and CDR2 SMNVEV (reference sequence). The CDR3 has 14 residues.

The rearrangement joins TRBV4-1 to TRBJ2-3; perhaps D is TRBD1 or TRBD2 (6 bases each). Germline lookup yields CDR1 MGHRA and CDR2 YSYEKL. V lost 8 bases to trimming and J lost 4 bases, with 19 bases between them. CDR3 length: 15 amino acids. The CDR3 DNA follows: TGCGCCAGCTCCGCTAGGGGGGTCTGGGCAGATACGCAGTATTTT. This gives the protein CASSARGVWADTQYF.

The chain joins TRBV7-9 to TRBJ2-7; 7 bases line up with TRBD1. The V and J ends lost 4 bases and 1 base, in that order; junction bases with no gene match: 10. CDR1 is SEHNR and CDR2 is FQNEAQ in the germline V gene (reference sequence). This CDR3 contains 16 residues. In DNA, the CDR3 is TGTGCCAGCAGCTCCCCCGGGACAGAAATGTCCTACGAGCAGTACTTC. Its protein product is CASSSPGTEMSYEQYF. Complete variable domain (other parts from reference TRBV7-9 and TRBJ2-7): DTGVSQNPRHKITKRGQNVTFRCDPISEHNRLYWYRQTLGQGPEFLTYFQNEAQLEKSRLLSDRFSAERPKGSFSTLEIQRTEQGDSAMYLCASSSPGTEMSYEQYFGPGTRLTVT.